These 2 T cell receptor beta chains originate from one sample sequenced in a study of monozygotic twins with inflammatory bowel disease. For each CDR3 protein, TCRdb gives one entry from its re-call of the 5' RACE reads, without DNA. The sample has around 200,000 distinct CDR3 sequences. The sample was blood. The receptors come from a human donor with ulcerative colitis or Crohn's disease, or a healthy co-twin of an affected twin (not recorded which).

The CDR3 protein is CSARWGNANQPQHF. The chain links TRBV20-1 to TRBJ1-5; TCRdb reports TRBD1, a call that lacks DNA to check it against. Germline V lookup: CDR1 DFQATT, CDR2 SNEGSKA (reference sequence). The CDR3 runs to 14 residues.

This chain connects TRBV12-3 or TRBV12-4 to TRBJ2-5; TCRdb outputs TRBD1, but without DNA this stays unchecked. The CDR3 contains 16 residues. The CDR3 protein is CASSLAPGTGQETQYF.